This TCR beta chain emerged from a study of beta chain features in type 1 diabetes. Points from the study as a whole: Reduced insertions and increased deletions marked VDJ junctions in type 1 diabetes patients. TCRB CDR3 length was moderately but significantly reduced in all four CD4+ subsets of Type 1 diabetes patients.

Germline-derived CDR1 and CDR2 are SGHKS and YYEKEE (reference sequence). There are 15 residues in the CDR3. The V and J ends lost 1 base and 0 bases respectively, with 9 bases between them. This clone was counted only a few times. Its antigen is as yet unknown. The study reverse transcribed the entire isolated RNA, so it sequenced expressed TCRB transcripts. Method: immunoSEQ multiplex PCR; TCRdb's copy keeps in-frame clones and lacks some. The data contain tens of thousands of clones, 49% of them singletons. Sequencing was carried out using central memory CD4+ T cells from blood. This TCR was recovered from a man aged 30 to 45 with type 1 diabetes. This chain joins TRBV5-5 and TRBJ2-3; D ambiguous. CDR3 nucleotides: TGTGCCAGCAGCTTGCCAGTCCCTAGCACAGATACGCAGTATTTT. Translated, it gives CASSLPVPSTDTQYF.